This TCR beta chain is drawn from a study of shared clonotypes between healthy human individuals. V shed 5 bases and J 5 bases; nucleotides not matched to a gene: 12. Germline V gene sequence: CDR1 SQVTM, CDR2 ANQGSEA. The CDR3 extends over 16 amino acids. Study-wide findings and caveats: The four-donor shared clonotypes exceeded non-shared clonotypes in generation probability, with non-shared ones scoring lower.

The donor population consisted of healthy HIV-negative adults with no recent acute infections or vaccinations. Assay used: immunoSEQ multiplex PCR; TCRdb lists only in-frame clones, some missing. Of more than 2,000,000 clones in the sample, 85% to 95% were seen once. Comment on this clone: The antigen is not known.

The clonotype originates from a man between 18 and 29 years old in good health. This chain joins TRBV29-1 and TRBJ2-3, with 11 bases lining up with TRBD1. The sequenced sample was naive CD4+ T cells sorted from blood. Subset specified: CD45RA+ positively selected. CDR3 DNA sequence: TGCAGCGTTCTCCTGCCGGACAGGGGGCAATTAGATACGCAGTATTTT. Translated, it gives CSVLLPDRGQLDTQYF.